Listed here is a single TCR beta chain. Libraries were prepared by immunoSEQ multiplex PCR; TCRdb keeps only in-frame clonotypes and omits some of them. The sample comprises about 120,000 clones, about 87% of which are singletons, and about an eighth rests with the top ten. These data belong to a study of control samples from healthy donors and cancer patients. The CDR3 runs to 17 residues. Trimming cost V 1 base and J 7 bases, with 25 bases left between them. The V gene's germline CDR1 is SQVTM and CDR2 ANQGSEA. This receptor was obtained from a man aged 25-40 years in good health. The gene calls are TRBV29-1 and TRBJ1-1, with D possibly matching TRBD1 (6 bases). What was sequenced was blood. CDR3 residues: CSVEGVGLMGASDEAFF. CDR3 sequence (DNA): TGCAGCGTTGAAGGGGTAGGTTTGATGGGGGCCTCAGATGAAGCTTTCTTT.